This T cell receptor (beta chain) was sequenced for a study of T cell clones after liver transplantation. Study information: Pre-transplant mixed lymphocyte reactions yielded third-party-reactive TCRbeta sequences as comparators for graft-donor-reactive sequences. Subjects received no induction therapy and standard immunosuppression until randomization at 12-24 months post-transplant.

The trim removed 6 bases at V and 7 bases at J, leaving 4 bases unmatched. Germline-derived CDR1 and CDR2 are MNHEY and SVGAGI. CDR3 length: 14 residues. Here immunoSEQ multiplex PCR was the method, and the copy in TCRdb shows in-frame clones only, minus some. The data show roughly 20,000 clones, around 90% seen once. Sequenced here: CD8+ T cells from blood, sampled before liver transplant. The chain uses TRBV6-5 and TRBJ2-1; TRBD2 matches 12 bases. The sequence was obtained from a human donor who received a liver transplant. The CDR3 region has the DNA TGTGCCAGCAGCCTGACTAGCGGGGGAAATGAGCAGTTCTTC. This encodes CASSLTSGGNEQFF.